This T cell receptor beta chain is from a study of T cells after posttransplantation cyclophosphamide. Study outcomes and limitations: Skin or GI-infiltrating T cells shared few TRB sequences with blood. Later blood repertoires were often dominated by clones from the donor CD8+ memory compartment. After PTCy, TRB diversity resembled that of CNI/methotrexate controls.

A remark on this clone: The antigen remains undetermined.

Controls had myeloablative marrow grafts with methotrexate and calcineurin inhibitor, sampled at 1 year. Sequencing was performed with immunoSEQ multiplex PCR; in TCRdb, only in-frame clones are kept and a portion is missing. The sample lists 15,000 to 20,000 clones; around 80% were seen once. The CDR3 extends over 14 amino acids. The V and J ends lost 6 bases and 1 base, in that order; junction bases with no gene match: 4. Germline lookup yields CDR1 MNHEY and CDR2 SVGAGI. The sequence came from a male patient in his thirties who received an allogeneic stem cell transplant from an unrelated donor, was CMV-positive, and had acute and chronic GVHD. Some T cells may possibly be graft donor cells. The sequencing here drew on PBMCs, taken around 59 weeks after allogeneic stem cell transplant with calcineurin inhibitor and methotrexate. The rearrangement uses TRBV6-5 and TRBJ2-5; 8 nucleotides agree with TRBD2. The CDR3 coding sequence is TGTGCCAGCAGCAGTAGCGGGGTCCAAGAGACCCAGTACTTC. This gives the protein CASSSSGVQETQYF.